This T cell receptor beta chain was identified in a study of T-cell memory formation after mild COVID-19. Overall study: Most TCR clusters belonged to a single donor.

General study findings and limits: Clones that contracted from day 15 to 85 had balanced CD4/CD8; later expanders were CD4+ biased. Researchers report contracting CD4+ clones mostly in CM and EM, with CD8+ clones in EMRA. Researchers could not confirm that second-wave clones peaking on day 37 targeted SARS-CoV-2.

From the 5' RACE reads, TCRdb called clonotypes with MiXCR, one entry per CDR3 protein. The sample carries 180,000 or so distinct CDR3 sequences, 11% recorded once. This clonotype has a handful of counts. What it binds is not known. This sequence originates from a man between 18 and 35 years old who had mild COVID-19 (a few samples of this study predate the infection). Cell type and time point are not known. The sequencing sample was made of PBMCs or a T cell subset sorted from them (not recorded which).

CDR3 DNA sequence: TGTGCCAGCAGCCAAGCCTCCGAGACTAGCGGTCACAATGAGCAGTTCTTC. Protein product: CASSQASETSGHNEQFF. V is TRBV4-2 and J is TRBJ2-1; 9 nucleotides align to TRBD2. The CDR3 has 17 amino acids. Germline CDR1 and CDR2: LGHNA and YNFKEQ. V shed 1 base and J 5 bases; nucleotides not matched to a gene: 9.